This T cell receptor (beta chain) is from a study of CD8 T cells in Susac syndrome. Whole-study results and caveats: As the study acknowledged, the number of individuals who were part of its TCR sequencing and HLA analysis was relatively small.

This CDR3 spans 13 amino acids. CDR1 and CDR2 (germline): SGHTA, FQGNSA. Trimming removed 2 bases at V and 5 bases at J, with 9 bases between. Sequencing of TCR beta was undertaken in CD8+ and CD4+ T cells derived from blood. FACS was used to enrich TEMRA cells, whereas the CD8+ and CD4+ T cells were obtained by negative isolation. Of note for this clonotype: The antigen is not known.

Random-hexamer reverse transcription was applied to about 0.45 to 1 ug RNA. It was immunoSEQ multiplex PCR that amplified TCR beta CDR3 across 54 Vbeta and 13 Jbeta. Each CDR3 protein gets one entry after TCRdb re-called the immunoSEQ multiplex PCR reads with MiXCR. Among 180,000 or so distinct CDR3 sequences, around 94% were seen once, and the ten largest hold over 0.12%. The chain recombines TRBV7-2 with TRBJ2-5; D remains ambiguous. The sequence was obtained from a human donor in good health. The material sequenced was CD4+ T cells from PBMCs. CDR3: CASSLSLGETQYF. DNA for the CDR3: TGTGCCAGCAGCTTATCCCTAGGGGAGACCCAGTACTTC.